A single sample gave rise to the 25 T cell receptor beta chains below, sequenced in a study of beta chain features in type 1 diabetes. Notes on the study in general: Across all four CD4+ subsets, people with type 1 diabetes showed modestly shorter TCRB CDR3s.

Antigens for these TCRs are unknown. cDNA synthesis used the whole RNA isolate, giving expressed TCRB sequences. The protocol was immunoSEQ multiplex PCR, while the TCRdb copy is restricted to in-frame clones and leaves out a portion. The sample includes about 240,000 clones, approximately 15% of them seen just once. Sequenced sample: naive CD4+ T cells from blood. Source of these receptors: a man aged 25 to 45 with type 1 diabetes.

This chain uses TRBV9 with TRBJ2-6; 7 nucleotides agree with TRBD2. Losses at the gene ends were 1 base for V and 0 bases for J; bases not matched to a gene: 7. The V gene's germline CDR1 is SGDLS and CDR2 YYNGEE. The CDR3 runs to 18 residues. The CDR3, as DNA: TGTGCCAGCAGCGTATCCGCTAGCGGAAGCTCTGGGGCCAACGTCCTGACTTTC. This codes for CASSVSASGSSGANVLTF.

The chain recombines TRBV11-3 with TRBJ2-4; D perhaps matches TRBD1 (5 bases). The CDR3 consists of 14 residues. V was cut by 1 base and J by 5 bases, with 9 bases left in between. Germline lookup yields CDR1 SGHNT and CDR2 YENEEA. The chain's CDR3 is CASSLVGVQNIQYF. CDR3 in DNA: TGTGCCAGCAGCTTAGTAGGGGTCCAAAACATTCAGTACTTC.

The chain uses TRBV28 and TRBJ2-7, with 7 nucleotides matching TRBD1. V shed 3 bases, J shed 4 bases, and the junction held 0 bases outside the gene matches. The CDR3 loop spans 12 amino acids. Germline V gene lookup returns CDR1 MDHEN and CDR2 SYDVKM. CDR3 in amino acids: CASSLTGYEQYF. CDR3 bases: TGTGCCAGCAGTTTGACAGGGTACGAGCAGTACTTC.

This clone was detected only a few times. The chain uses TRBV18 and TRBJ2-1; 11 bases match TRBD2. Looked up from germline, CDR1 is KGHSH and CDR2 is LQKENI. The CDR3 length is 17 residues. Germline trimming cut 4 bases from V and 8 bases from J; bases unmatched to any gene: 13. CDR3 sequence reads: CASSLPLAGGKFDEQFF. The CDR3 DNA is TGTGCCAGCTCACTTCCCCTAGCGGGAGGCAAGTTCGATGAGCAGTTCTTC.

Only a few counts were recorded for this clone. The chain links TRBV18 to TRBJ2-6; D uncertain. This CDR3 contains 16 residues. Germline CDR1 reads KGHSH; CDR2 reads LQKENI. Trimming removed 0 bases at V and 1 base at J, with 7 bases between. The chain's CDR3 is CASSPPAVSGANVLTF. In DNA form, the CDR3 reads TGTGCCAGCTCACCACCGGCTGTATCTGGGGCCAACGTCCTGACTTTC.

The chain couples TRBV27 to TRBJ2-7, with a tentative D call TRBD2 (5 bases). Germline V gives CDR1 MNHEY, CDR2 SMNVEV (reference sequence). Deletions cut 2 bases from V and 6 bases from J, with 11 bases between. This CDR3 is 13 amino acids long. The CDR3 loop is CASSLRLGGEQYF. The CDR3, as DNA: TGTGCCAGCAGTTTACGGCTAGGAGGCGAGCAGTACTTC.

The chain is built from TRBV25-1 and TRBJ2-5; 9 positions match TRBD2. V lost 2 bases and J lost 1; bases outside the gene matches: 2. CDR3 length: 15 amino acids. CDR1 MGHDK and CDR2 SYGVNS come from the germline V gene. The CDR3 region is CASSEPSGAQETQYF. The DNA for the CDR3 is TGTGCCAGCAGTGAACCTAGCGGGGCCCAAGAGACCCAGTACTTC. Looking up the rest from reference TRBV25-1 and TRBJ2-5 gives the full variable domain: EADIYQTPRYLVIGTGKKITLECSQTMGHDKMYWYQQDPGMELHLIHYSYGVNSTEKGDLSSESTVSRIRTEHFPLTLESARPSHTSQYLCASSEPSGAQETQYFGPGTRLLVL.

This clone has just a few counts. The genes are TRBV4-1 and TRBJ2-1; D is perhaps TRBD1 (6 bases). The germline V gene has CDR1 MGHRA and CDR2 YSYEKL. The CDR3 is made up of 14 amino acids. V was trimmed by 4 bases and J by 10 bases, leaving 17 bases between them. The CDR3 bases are TGCGCCAGCAGCCTCGAACCTGGGACACCCGAGCAGTTCTTC. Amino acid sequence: CASSLEPGTPEQFF.

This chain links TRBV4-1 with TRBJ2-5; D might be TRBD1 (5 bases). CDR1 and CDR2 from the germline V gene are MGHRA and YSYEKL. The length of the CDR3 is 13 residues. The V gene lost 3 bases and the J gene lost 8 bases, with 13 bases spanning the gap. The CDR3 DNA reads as TGCGCCAGCAGCCATTTCGACAGCCCCACCCAGTACTTC. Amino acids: CASSHFDSPTQYF.

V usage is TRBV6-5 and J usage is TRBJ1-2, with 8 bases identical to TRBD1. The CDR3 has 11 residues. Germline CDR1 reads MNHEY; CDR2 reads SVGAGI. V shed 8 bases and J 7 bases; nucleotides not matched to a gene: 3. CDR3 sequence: CASRRGPGYTF. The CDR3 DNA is TGTGCCAGCCGCAGGGGGCCTGGCTACACCTTC.

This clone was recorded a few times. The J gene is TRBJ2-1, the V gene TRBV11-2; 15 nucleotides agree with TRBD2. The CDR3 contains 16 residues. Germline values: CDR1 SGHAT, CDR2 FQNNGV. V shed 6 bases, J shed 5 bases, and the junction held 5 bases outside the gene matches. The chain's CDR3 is CASSGLAGGPNNEQFF. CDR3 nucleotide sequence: TGTGCCAGCAGTGGACTAGCGGGAGGGCCCAACAATGAGCAGTTCTTC.

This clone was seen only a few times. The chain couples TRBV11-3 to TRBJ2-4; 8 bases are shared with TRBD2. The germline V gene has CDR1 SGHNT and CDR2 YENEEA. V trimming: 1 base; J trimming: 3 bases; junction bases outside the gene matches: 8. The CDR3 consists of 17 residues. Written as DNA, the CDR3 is TGTGCCAGCAGCTTAGGGACGGGGCGGGGGGTCAAAAACATTCAGTACTTC. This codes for CASSLGTGRGVKNIQYF.

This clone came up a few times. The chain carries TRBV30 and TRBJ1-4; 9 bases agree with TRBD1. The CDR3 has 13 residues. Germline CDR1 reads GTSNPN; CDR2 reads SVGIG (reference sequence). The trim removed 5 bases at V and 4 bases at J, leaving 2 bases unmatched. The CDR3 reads CAWGTGINEKLFF. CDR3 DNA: TGTGCCTGGGGGACAGGGATTAATGAAAAACTGTTTTTT.

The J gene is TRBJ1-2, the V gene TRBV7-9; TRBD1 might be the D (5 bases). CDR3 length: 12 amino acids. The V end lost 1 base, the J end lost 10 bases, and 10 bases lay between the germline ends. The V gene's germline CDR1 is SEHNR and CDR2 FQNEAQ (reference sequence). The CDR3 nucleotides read TGTGCCAGCAGCTTAGAAGGACATTACTACACCTTC. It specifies CASSLEGHYYTF.

This CDR3 is CSVAKGQGVGDTQYF. CDR3 DNA sequence: TGCAGCGTTGCTAAGGGACAGGGGGTTGGGGATACGCAGTATTTT. The rearrangement links TRBV29-1 to TRBJ2-3; TRBD1 aligns across 11 bases. The CDR3 contains 15 residues. V shed 4 bases and J 6 bases; nucleotides not matched to a gene: 9. Germline CDR1 and CDR2: SQVTM and ANQGSEA.

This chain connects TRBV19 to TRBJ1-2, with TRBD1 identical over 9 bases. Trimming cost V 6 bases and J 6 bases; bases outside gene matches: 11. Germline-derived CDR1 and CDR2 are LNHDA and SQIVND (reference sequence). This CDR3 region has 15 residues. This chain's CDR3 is CASSRATGGRDGYTF. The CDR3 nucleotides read TGTGCCAGTAGCAGGGCCACAGGGGGCAGAGATGGCTACACCTTC.

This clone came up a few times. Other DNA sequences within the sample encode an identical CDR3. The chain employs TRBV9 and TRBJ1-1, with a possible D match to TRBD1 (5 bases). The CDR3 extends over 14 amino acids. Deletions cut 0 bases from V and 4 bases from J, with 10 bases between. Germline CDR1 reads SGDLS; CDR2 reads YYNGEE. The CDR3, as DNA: TGTGCCAGCAGCGTAGCGGGGGTTGGCACTGAAGCTTTCTTT. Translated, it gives CASSVAGVGTEAFF.

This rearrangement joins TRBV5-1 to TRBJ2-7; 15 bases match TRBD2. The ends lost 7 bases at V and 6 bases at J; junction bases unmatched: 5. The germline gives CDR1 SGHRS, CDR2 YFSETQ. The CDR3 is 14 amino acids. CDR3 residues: CASGLGLAGGEQYF. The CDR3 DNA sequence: TGCGCCAGCGGACTGGGACTAGCGGGAGGCGAGCAGTACTTC.

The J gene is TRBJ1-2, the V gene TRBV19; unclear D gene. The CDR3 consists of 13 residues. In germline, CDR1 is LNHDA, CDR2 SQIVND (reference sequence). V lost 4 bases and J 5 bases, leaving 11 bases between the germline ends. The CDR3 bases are TGTGCCAGTAGTAATCCAGGAGGGTATGGCTACACCTTC. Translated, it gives CASSNPGGYGYTF. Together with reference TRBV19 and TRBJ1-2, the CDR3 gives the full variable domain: DGGITQSPKYLFRKEGQNVTLSCEQNLNHDAMYWYRQDPGQGLRLIYYSQIVNDFQKGDIAEGYSVSREKKESFPLTVTSAQKNPTAFYLCASSNPGGYGYTFGSGTRLTVV.

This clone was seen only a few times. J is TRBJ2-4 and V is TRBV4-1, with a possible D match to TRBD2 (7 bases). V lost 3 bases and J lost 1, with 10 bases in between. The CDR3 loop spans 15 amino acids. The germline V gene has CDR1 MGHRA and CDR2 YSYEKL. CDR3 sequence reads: CASSQGGAAKNIQYF. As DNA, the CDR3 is TGCGCCAGCAGCCAGGGGGGGGCCGCCAAAAACATTCAGTACTTC.

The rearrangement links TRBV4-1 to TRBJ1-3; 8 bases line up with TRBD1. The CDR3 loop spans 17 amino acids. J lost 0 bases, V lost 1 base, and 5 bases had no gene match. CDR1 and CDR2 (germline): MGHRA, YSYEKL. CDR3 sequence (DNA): TGCGCCAGCAGCCAAGGACAGGGGCCCCTCTCTGGAAACACCATATATTTT. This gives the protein CASSQGQGPLSGNTIYF.

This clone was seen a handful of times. The chain's CDR3 is CASNELGEPTDTQYF. The DNA for the CDR3 is TGTGCCAGCAACGAACTAGGAGAGCCCACAGATACGCAGTATTTT. The chain combines TRBV6-5 with TRBJ2-3; tentative D call: TRBD2 (5 bases). Germline values: CDR1 MNHEY, CDR2 SVGAGI. The CDR3 runs to 15 residues. The V gene lost 7 bases and the J gene lost 2 bases, with 16 bases spanning the gap.

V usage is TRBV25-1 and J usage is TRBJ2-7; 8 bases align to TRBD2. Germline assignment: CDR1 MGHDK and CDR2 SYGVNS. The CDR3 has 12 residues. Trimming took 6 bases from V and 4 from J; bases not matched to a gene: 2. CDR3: CASRSSGYEQYF. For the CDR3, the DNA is TGTGCCAGCAGGTCTAGCGGGTACGAGCAGTACTTC.

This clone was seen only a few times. CDR3 region: CATTSGVSTDTQYF. DNA for the CDR3: TGTGCCACTACTAGCGGGGTCTCCACAGATACGCAGTATTTT. This sequence joins TRBV15 and TRBJ2-3; 10 positions agree with TRBD2. CDR1 and CDR2 (germline): LNHNV, YYDKDF (reference sequence). The CDR3 is made up of 14 amino acids. Trimming took 9 bases from V and 2 from J; bases not matched to a gene: 5.

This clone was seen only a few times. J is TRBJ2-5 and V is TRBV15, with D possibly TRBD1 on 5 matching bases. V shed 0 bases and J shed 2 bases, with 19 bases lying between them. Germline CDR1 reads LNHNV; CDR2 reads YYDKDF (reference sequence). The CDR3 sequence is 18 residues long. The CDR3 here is CATSRDPPRTGPQETQYF. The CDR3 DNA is TGTGCCACCAGCAGAGATCCCCCCCGTACAGGTCCGCAAGAGACCCAGTACTTC.